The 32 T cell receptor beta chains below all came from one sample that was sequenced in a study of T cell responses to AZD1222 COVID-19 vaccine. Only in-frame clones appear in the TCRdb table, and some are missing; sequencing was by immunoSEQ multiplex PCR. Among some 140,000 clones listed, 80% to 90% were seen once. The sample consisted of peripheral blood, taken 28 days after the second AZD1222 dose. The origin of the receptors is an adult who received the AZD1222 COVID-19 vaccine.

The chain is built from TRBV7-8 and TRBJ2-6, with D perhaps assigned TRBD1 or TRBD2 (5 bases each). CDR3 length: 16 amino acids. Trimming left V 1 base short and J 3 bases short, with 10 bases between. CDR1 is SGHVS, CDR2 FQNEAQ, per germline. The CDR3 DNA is TGTGCCAGCAGCTTAGAGAGGGGAAGTGGGGCCAACGTCCTGACTTTC. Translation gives CASSLERGSGANVLTF.

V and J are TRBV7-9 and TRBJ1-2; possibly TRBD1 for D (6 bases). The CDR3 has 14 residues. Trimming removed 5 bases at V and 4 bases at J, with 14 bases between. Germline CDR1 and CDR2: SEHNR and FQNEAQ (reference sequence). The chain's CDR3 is CASSTSTGFYGYTF. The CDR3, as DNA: TGTGCCAGCAGCACATCCACAGGGTTCTATGGCTACACCTTC.

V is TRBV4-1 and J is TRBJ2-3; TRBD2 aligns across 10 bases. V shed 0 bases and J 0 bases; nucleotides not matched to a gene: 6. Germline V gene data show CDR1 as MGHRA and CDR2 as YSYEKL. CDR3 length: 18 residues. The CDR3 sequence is CASSQDRGLARSTDTQYF. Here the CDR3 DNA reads TGCGCCAGCAGCCAAGATCGGGGACTAGCGAGGAGCACAGATACGCAGTATTTT.

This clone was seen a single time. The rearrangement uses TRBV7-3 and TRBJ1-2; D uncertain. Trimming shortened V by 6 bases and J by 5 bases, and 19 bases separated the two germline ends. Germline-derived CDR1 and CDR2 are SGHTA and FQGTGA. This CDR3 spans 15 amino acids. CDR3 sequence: CASSPDLAPLYGYTF. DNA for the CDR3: TGTGCCAGCAGTCCCGATCTAGCGCCTCTTTATGGCTACACCTTC.

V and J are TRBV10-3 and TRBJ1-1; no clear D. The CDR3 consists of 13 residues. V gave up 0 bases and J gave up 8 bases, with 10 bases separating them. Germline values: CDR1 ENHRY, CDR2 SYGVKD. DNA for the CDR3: TGTGCCATCAGTGAGTCGATGGAAGCAGAAGCTTTCTTT. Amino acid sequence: CAISESMEAEAFF.

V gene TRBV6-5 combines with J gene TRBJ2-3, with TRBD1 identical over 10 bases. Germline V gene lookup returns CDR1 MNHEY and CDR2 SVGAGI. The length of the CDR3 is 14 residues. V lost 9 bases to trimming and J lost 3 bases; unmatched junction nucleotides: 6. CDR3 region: CASTRDRGTDTQYF. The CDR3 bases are TGTGCCAGTACCCGGGACAGGGGTACAGATACGCAGTATTTT.

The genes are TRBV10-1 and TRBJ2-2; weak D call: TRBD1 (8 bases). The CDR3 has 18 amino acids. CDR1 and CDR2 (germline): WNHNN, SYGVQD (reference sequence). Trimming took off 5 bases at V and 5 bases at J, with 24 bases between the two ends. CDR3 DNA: TGCGCCAGCAGTACATACCCCCCCGGACAGGGAGGGACCGGGGAGCTGTTTTTT. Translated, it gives CASSTYPPGQGGTGELFF.

The CDR3 spells CAISEAANTNKETQYF. The CDR3 DNA follows: TGTGCCATCAGTGAGGCAGCGAACACGAATAAAGAGACCCAGTACTTC. V usage is TRBV10-3 and J usage is TRBJ2-5; D is unclear. The V gene's germline CDR1 is ENHRY and CDR2 SYGVKD. The V and J ends lost 2 bases and 3 bases respectively, with 16 bases between them. The CDR3 covers 16 residues.

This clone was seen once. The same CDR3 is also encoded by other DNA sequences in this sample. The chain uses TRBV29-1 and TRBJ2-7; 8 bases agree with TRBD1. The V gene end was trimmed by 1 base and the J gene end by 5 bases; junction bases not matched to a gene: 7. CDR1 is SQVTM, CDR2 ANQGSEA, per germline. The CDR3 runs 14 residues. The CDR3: CSVEGGQGVDEQYF. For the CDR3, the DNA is TGCAGCGTTGAAGGTGGACAGGGAGTGGACGAGCAGTACTTC.

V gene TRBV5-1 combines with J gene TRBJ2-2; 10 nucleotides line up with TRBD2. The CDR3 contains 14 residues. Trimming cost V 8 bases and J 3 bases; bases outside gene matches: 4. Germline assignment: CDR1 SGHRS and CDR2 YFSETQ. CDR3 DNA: TGCGCCAGTAGACTAGCGGGTTACACCGGGGAGCTGTTTTTT. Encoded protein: CASRLAGYTGELFF.

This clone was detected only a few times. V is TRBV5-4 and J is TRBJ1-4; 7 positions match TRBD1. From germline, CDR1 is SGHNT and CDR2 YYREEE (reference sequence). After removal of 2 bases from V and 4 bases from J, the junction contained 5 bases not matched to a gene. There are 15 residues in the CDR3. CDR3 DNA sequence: TGTGCCAGCAGCTTCCGACAGGGCCTTAATGAAAAACTGTTTTTT. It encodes CASSFRQGLNEKLFF.

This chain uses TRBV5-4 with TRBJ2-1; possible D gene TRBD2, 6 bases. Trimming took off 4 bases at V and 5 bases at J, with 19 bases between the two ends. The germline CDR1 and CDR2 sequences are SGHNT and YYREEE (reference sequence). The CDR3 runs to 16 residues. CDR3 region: CASSPPGGTHNNEQFF. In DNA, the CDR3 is TGTGCCAGCAGCCCCCCTGGGGGGACTCACAACAATGAGCAGTTCTTC.

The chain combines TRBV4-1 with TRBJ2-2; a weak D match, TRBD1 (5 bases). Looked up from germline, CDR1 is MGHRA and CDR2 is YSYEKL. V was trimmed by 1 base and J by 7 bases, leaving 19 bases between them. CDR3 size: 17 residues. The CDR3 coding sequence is TGCGCCAGCAGCCAAGGGTTTACAGGTGCCCAGGTCGGGGAGCTGTTTTTT. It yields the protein CASSQGFTGAQVGELFF.

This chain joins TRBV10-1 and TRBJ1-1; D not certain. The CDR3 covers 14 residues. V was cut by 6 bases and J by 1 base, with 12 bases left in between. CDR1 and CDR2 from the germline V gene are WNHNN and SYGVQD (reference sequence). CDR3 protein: CASRPGRTNTEAFF. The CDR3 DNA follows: TGCGCCAGCAGGCCGGGAAGGACGAACACTGAAGCTTTCTTT.

CDR3: CASSQDPTGSYSPLHF. As DNA, the CDR3 is TGTGCCAGCAGCCAAGATCCGACGGGTTCATATTCACCCCTCCACTTT. This chain connects TRBV4-2 to TRBJ1-6; D unresolved. CDR3 length: 16 amino acids. Between the trimmed V and J ends, which lost 0 bases and 8 bases, there was a span of 14 bases. Germline lookup yields CDR1 LGHNA and CDR2 YNFKEQ.

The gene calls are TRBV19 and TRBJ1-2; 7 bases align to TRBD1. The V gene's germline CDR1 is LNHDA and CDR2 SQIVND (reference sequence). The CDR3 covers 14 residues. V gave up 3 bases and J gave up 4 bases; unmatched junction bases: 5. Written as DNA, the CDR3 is TGTGCCAGTAGTATCCCCGGGACAGTCTATGGCTACACCTTC. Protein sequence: CASSIPGTVYGYTF.

As DNA, the CDR3 is TGTGCCAGCAGTTTAGGAAACCTGCAGTATTTT. Translation gives CASSLGNLQYF. The chain carries TRBV27 and TRBJ2-3; D is ambiguous. Germline CDR1 reads MNHEY; CDR2 reads SMNVEV (reference sequence). Deletions cut 2 bases from V and 11 bases from J, with 8 bases between. The CDR3 is 11 residues long.

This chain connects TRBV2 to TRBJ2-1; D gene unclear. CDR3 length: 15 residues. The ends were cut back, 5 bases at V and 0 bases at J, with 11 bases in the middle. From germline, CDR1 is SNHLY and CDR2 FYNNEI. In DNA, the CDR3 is TGTGCCAGCAGTTTAGCTACCAGCTCCTACAATGAGCAGTTCTTC. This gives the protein CASSLATSSYNEQFF.

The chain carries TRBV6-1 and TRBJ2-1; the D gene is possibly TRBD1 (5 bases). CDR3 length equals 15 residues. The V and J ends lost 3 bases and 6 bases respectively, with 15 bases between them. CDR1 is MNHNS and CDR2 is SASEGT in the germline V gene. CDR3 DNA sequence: TGTGCCAGCAGTGACGTGGCTAGTAGGGGCAATGAGCAGTTCTTC. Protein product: CASSDVASRGNEQFF.

For the CDR3, the DNA is TGTGCCAGCAGTTACTCGGGGACGAACACTGAAGCTTTCTTT. As protein: CASSYSGTNTEAFF. The chain recombines TRBV6-5 with TRBJ1-1, with a tentative D call TRBD1 (5 bases). Germline loops: CDR1 MNHEY, CDR2 SVGAGI. With 0 bases removed from V and 1 base from J, the gap between germline ends came to 6 bases. This CDR3 is built from 14 residues.

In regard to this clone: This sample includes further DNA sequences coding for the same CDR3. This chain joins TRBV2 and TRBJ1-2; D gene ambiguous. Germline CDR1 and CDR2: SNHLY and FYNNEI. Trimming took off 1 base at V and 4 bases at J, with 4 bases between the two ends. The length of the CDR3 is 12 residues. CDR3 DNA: TGTGCCAGCAGTGAAGAGGGCTATGGCTACACCTTC. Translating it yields CASSEEGYGYTF.

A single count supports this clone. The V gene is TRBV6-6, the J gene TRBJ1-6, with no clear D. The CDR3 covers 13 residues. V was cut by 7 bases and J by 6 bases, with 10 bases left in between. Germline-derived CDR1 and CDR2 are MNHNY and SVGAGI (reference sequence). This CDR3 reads CASTPDSNSPLHF. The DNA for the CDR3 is TGTGCCAGCACTCCGGACTCTAATTCACCCCTCCACTTT.

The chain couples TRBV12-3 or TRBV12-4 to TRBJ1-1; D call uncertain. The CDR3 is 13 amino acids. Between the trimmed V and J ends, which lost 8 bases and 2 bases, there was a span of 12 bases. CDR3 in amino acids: CASPREVNTEAFF. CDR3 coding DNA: TGTGCCAGCCCCCGTGAGGTAAACACTGAAGCTTTCTTT.

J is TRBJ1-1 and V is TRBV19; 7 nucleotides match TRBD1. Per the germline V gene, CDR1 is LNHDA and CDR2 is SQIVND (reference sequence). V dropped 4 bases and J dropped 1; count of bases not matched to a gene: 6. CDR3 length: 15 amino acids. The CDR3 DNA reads TGTGCCAGTAGTAACAGGGGTATTCGGAACACTGAAGCTTTCTTT. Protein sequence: CASSNRGIRNTEAFF.

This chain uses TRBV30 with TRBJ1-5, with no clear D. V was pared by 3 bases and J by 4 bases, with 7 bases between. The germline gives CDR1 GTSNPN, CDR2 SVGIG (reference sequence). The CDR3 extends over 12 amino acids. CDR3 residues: CAWRNGNQPQHF. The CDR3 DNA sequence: TGTGCCTGGAGGAACGGGAATCAGCCCCAGCATTTT.

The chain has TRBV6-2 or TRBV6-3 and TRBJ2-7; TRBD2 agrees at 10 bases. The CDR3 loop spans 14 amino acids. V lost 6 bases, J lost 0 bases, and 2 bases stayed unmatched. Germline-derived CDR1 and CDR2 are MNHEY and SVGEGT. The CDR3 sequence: CASRPSGGSYEQYF. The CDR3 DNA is TGTGCCAGCAGGCCTAGCGGGGGCTCCTACGAGCAGTACTTC.

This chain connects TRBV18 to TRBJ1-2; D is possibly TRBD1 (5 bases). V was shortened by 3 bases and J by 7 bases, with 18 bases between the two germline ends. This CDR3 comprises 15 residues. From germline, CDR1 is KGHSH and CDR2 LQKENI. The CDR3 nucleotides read TGTGCCAGCTCACCCCGAGGTTTCCGGGGCGCTGGCTACACCTTC. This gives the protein CASSPRGFRGAGYTF.

CDR3 protein: CASSTRAGGEGDTQYF. CDR3 nucleotides: TGTGCCAGCAGCACCCGTGCCGGCGGGGAGGGAGATACGCAGTATTTT. This chain links TRBV4-2 with TRBJ2-3, with 7 bases matching TRBD2. V shed 5 bases and J 5 bases; nucleotides not matched to a gene: 13. The germline gives CDR1 LGHNA, CDR2 YNFKEQ. The CDR3 runs 16 residues.

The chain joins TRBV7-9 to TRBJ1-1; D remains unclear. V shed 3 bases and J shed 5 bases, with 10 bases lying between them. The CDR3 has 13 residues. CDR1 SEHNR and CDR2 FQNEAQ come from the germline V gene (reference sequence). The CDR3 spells CASSLSRGTEAFF. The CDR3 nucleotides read TGTGCCAGCAGCTTGTCCCGGGGTACTGAAGCTTTCTTT.

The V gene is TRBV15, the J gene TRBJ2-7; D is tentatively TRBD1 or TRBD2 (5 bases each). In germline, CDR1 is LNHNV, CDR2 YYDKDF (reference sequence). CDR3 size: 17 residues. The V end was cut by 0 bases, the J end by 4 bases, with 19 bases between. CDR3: CATSRDLWGTSSYEQYF. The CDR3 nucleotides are TGTGCCACCAGCAGAGATTTATGGGGGACCTCTAGTTACGAGCAGTACTTC.

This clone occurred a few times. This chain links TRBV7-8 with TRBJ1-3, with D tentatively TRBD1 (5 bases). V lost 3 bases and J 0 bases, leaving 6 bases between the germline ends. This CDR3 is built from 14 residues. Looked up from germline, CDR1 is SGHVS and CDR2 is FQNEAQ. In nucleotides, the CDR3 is TGTGCCAGCAGCTTCCAGGGCTCTGGAAACACCATATATTTT. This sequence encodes CASSFQGSGNTIYF.

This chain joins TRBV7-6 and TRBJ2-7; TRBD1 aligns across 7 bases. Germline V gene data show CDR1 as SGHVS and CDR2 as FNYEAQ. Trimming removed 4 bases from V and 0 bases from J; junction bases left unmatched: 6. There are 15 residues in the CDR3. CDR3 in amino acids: CASSSQAGGSYEQYF. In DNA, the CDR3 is TGTGCCAGCAGCTCGCAGGCAGGGGGCTCCTACGAGCAGTACTTC.